This T cell receptor beta chain stems from a study of blood T cell repertoires in COVID-19. The overall study: Samples of COVID-19 (acute and convalescent) were obtained from the United States, Italy and Spain. T cells, B-cell-depleted T cells, or PBMCs provided the cDNA or gDNA that served as material.

During active infection, Seattle patients enrolled and were then monitored through disease. Methods used by the authors: Nucleated cell counts were estimated from reference gene primer amplification. Here immunoSEQ multiplex PCR was the method, and the copy in TCRdb shows in-frame clones only, minus some. That table is the source of V, J and clone size, and D and trimming were worked out from the DNA. Altogether about 420,000 clones are present, roughly 89% being singletons, with the ten largest covering more than 0.7%. The sequenced sample consisted of peripheral blood. This sequence was found in a man aged 18 to 29 with COVID-19, enrolled during active disease.

CDR3 sequence reads: CSAGQGALDEQFF. CDR3 nucleotide sequence: TGCAGCGCGGGACAGGGGGCTTTGGATGAGCAGTTCTTC. V usage is TRBV29-1 and J usage is TRBJ2-1; 12 nucleotides match TRBD1. V lost 7 bases, J lost 8 bases, and 6 bases stayed unmatched. There are 13 residues in the CDR3. Looked up from germline, CDR1 is SQVTM and CDR2 is ANQGSEA.